These T cell receptor beta chains were read from a single sample in a study of blood T cells in healthy people across ages. Via MiXCR, TCRdb re-called the 5' RACE reads, giving one row per CDR3 protein. Of about 830,000 distinct CDR3 sequences in the sample, roughly 64% were seen once. Sequencing was performed on blood. The receptors were gathered from a man aged 30 to 39 in good health. CDR3s include the opening cysteine and the closing phenylalanine or tryptophan. Each record gives: J gene, V gene, clone size, D gene, CDR3 DNA, CDR3 protein. The D gene is left open where the match is weak. Size values are once, few and many counts, or a class for expanded clones, and some rows have none.

>TRBJ2-2|TRBV5-1|.|.
TGCGCCAGCAGCTTGGACGGTCACCGTACCGGGGAGCTGTTTTTT
CASSLDGHRTGELFF
>TRBJ1-6|TRBV7-2|.|.
TGTGCCAGCAGCTTACCGGTTGGGTCACCCCTCCACTTT
CASSLPVGSPLHF
>TRBJ2-6|TRBV7-3|few|.
TGTGCCAGCAGCTTCGCGGGTGGGGGAGGGGCCAACGTCCTGACTTTC
CASSFAGGGGANVLTF
>TRBJ1-2|TRBV6-6|.|TRBD1
TGTGCCAGCAGTTACGCCTCGGGACAGGGATCGAGTGGCTACACCTTC
CASSYASGQGSSGYTF
>TRBJ2-3|TRBV21-1|few|.
TGTGCCAGCAGCAAAGCGACGGACACCCCGGGGAGCACAGATACGCAGTATTTT
CASSKATDTPGSTDTQYF
>TRBJ2-7|TRBV7-8|few|.
TGTGCCAGCAGCTTATCCTGGGGGAACTACGAGCAGTACTTC
CASSLSWGNYEQYF
>TRBJ2-7|TRBV4-2|few|.
TGTGCCAGCAGCCAAGATCTGATGGGGAGCTCCTACGAGCAGTACTTC
CASSQDLMGSSYEQYF
>TRBJ1-1|TRBV11-1|.|TRBD1
TGTGCCAGCAGCCCAGGGGGTGGGTCCACTGAAGCTTTCTTT
CASSPGGGSTEAFF
>TRBJ2-5|TRBV27|.|TRBD1
TGTGCCAGCAGCCGGACAGGGCATAGGGAGCAGTACTTC
CASSRTGHREQYF
>TRBJ2-1|TRBV2|.|.
TGTGCCAGCAGTGAATTTACGGGTAATGAGCAGTTCTTC
CASSEFTGNEQFF
>TRBJ1-5|TRBV12-3/TRBV12-4|.|TRBD1
TGTGCCTGCAGTTCCACCTCTTTCAGGGGGCTAGGACAGCCCCAGCATTTT
CACSSTSFRGLGQPQHF
>TRBJ2-1|TRBV6-2/TRBV6-3|.|TRBD2
TGTGTGTCCGGACTAGCAGAGCACGATGAGCAGTTCTTC
CVSGLAEHDEQFF
>TRBJ2-1|TRBV12-3/TRBV12-4|few|TRBD2
TGTGCCAGCAGTTTGGACCCTCTAGCGGGAGGTAGTAGCAATGAGCAGTTCTTC
CASSLDPLAGGSSNEQFF
>TRBJ2-7|TRBV5-1|.|TRBD2
TGCGCCAGCAGCTTGGGGACTAGCGGGGCTTCCTACGAGCAGTACTTC
CASSLGTSGASYEQYF
>TRBJ2-3|TRBV20-1|few|TRBD1
TGCAGTGCTTCGGGGGGACAGGGAAACCCAGATACGCAGTATTTT
CSASGGQGNPDTQYF
>TRBJ1-2|TRBV25-1|.|TRBD1
TGTGCCAGCAATCCCCCGGGACAGACATATGGCTACACCTTC
CASNPPGQTYGYTF
>TRBJ1-5|TRBV7-6|few|.
TGTGCCAGCAGCTTGAGAGACAGCGAGGTAGAGCCCCAGCATTTT
CASSLRDSEVEPQHF
>TRBJ2-3|TRBV18|once|.
TGTGCCAGCTCACCCATAGCGGAGGTGAGCACAGATACGCAGTATTTT
CASSPIAEVSTDTQYF
>TRBJ2-3|TRBV18|.|TRBD1
TGTGCCACCCACCGGGACAGGGGCACAGATACGCAGTATTTT
CATHRDRGTDTQYF
>TRBJ1-1|TRBV9|.|.
TGTGCCAGCAGCGTAGATGTCAGGGCGGGCGCTGAAGCTTTCTTT
CASSVDVRAGAEAFF
>TRBJ1-1|TRBV9|.|.
TGTGCCAGCAGCCGGGTGGACACTGAAGCTTTCTTT
CASSRVDTEAFF
>TRBJ2-7|TRBV10-3|few|TRBD2
TGTGCCATCAGTGATTTCAGGGAGGGTTACGAGCAGTACTTC
CAISDFREGYEQYF
>TRBJ2-1|TRBV20-1|once|TRBD2
TGCAGCTGGACTAGCGGGAACAAGGGGTACAATGAGCAGTTCTTC
CSWTSGNKGYNEQFF
>TRBJ1-2|TRBV30|few|.
TGTGCCTGGAGTGCCGGAGCCACGGGCTACACCTTC
CAWSAGATGYTF
>TRBJ2-7|TRBV20-1|few|.
TGCAGTGCTAACCGGGACTTATTTGGCGAGCAGTACTTC
CSANRDLFGEQYF
>TRBJ1-4|TRBV5-1|once|TRBD1
TGCGCCAGCAGCTTGGGGACAGGCACTAATGAAAAACTGTTTTTT
CASSLGTGTNEKLFF
>TRBJ2-7|TRBV4-2|few|TRBD2
TGTGCCAGCAGCCAAGAGGGCCTAGCGGGGGGGAGGGAGCAGTACTTC
CASSQEGLAGGREQYF
>TRBJ2-7|TRBV9|few|.
TGTGCCAGCAGCGTATCCGGCGGGACCTCCTACGAGCAGTACTTC
CASSVSGGTSYEQYF
>TRBJ1-6|TRBV3-1|.|TRBD1
TGTGCCAGCAGCCAGATGGGACAGGTATCACCCCTCCACTTT
CASSQMGQVSPLHF
>TRBJ2-2|TRBV3-1|.|.
TGTGCCAGCAGCCAAAGGGGTGGACGCACCGGGGAGCTGTTTTTT
CASSQRGGRTGELFF
>TRBJ2-7|TRBV4-2|.|.
TGTGCCAGCAGCCCCCTAGGGGGGGGACCAAAGTACAATGAGCAGTACTTC
CASSPLGGGPKYNEQYF
>TRBJ2-7|TRBV20-1|.|.
TGCAGTGCTAGCCTCTACGAGCAGTACTTC
CSASLYEQYF
>TRBJ1-2|TRBV7-2|.|.
TGTGCCAGCAGCCCCGACGCGGGAGGAGGCTACACCTTC
CASSPDAGGGYTF
>TRBJ2-1|TRBV28|few|.
TGTGCCAGCGAAGGACAGCCCAGTGGGGATGAGCAGTTCTTC
CASEGQPSGDEQFF
>TRBJ2-6|TRBV2|.|.
TGTGCCAGCTTCCTTAGTAATGCTGGGGCCAACGTCCTGACTTTC
CASFLSNAGANVLTF
>TRBJ2-1|TRBV19|.|.
TGTGCCAGTAAACCCGGGATCTCCAATGAGCAGTTCTTC
CASKPGISNEQFF
>TRBJ2-7|TRBV6-6|.|TRBD2
TGTGCCAGCGGAGCGGGAGGAGGATACGAGCAGTACTTC
CASGAGGGYEQYF
>TRBJ2-1|TRBV30|.|TRBD2
TGTGCCTGGACTCCCGGGACTAGTTTTGAGCAGTTCTTC
CAWTPGTSFEQFF
>TRBJ2-1|TRBV27|.|TRBD1
TGTGCCAGCAGTTCAATCTCGGGACAGAAGAACAATGAGCAGTTCTTC
CASSSISGQKNNEQFF
>TRBJ2-5|TRBV30|.|.
TGTGCCTGGAGTCCGACTAGGGGGTACTTC
CAWSPTRGYF
>TRBJ2-1|TRBV20-1|.|.
TGCAGTGCTAGAGATAGTCCACGGGGGCGTGAGCAGTTCTTC
CSARDSPRGREQFF
>TRBJ2-1|TRBV27|.|.
TGTGCCACCCAGTACGGCTACAATGAGCAGTTCTTC
CATQYGYNEQFF
>TRBJ2-3|TRBV24-1|.|TRBD2
TGTGCCACCAGAGGACTAGGACCAACGCAGTATTTT
CATRGLGPTQYF
>TRBJ2-7|TRBV10-1|.|.
TGCGCCAGCCCCGCCAGACGCCAAAGAAAACTAACAACCGACGAGCAGTACTTC
CASPARRQRKLTTDEQYF
>TRBJ1-2|TRBV5-1|.|.
TGCGCCAGTAACGGGGGCTATGGCTACACCTTC
CASNGGYGYTF
>TRBJ2-7|TRBV28|.|.
TGTGCCAGCAGGAGGTCCCCAAGCTACGAGCAGTACTTC
CASRRSPSYEQYF
>TRBJ2-1|TRBV10-3|few|.
TGTGCCATCAGTGAGGAACTGAGCCCCCGCAATGAGCAGTTCTTC
CAISEELSPRNEQFF
>TRBJ1-2|TRBV12-3/TRBV12-4|.|.
TGTGCCAGCAGGATGCCCGGGACAAACTATGGCTACACCTTC
CASRMPGTNYGYTF
>TRBJ2-7|TRBV7-2|few|TRBD2
TGTGCCAGCAGCTTGGGACTAGCGGGAGTCGAGCAGTACTTC
CASSLGLAGVEQYF
>TRBJ2-3|TRBV7-9|.|.
TGTGCCAGCGGGGGCCGGAGACTCCCAACAGATACGCAGTATTTT
CASGGRRLPTDTQYF
>TRBJ2-3|TRBV7-3|.|TRBD2
TGTGCCAGCAGCTCCGTAGCGGGAGTAGGGGCAGATACGCAGTATTTT
CASSSVAGVGADTQYF